This T cell receptor (beta chain) came from a study of cytomegalovirus exposure and HLA in healthy donors. Study information: T cells numbering around 190 million yielded roughly 120 million unique TCR beta sequences in an earlier analysis. Overall study findings and caveats: Researchers reported in a later analysis that a missense DCLRE1C variant was tied to TCR beta V- and J-gene trimming. In an earlier analysis, productive rearrangement rates for most beta V segments clustered near 87% or 30%.

With regard to this clone: Its antigen is undetermined.

The CDR3 extends over 14 amino acids. The germline CDR1 and CDR2 sequences are LNHDA and SQIVND (reference sequence). Trimming removed 0 bases at V and 10 bases at J, with 12 bases between. The PCR was carried out with 60 Vbeta primers and 13 Jbeta primers. Sequencing was performed with immunoSEQ multiplex PCR; in TCRdb, only in-frame clones are kept and a portion is missing. Among about 100,000 clones, around 79% were seen once, and the ten largest hold roughly 13%. The study sampled nominally healthy donors, though unrecorded immune exposures were likely. The chain joins TRBV19 to TRBJ1-4, with D hard to call. This receptor was taken from a woman aged 70-85 years in good health and CMV-seropositive. Sequencing was carried out using PBMCs. CDR3 bases: TGTGCCAGTAGTATAGAGCCTACCAGCGGAAAACTGTTTTTT. Encoded protein: CASSIEPTSGKLFF.